The entry that follows covers one TCR beta chain sequence. Its antigen is unknown. This entry comes from a study of graft-versus-host responses after intestinal transplantation. Study background: Recipients underwent multivisceral, liver-intestinal, or isolated intestinal transplants. Overall study findings and caveats: Ileal or blood samples showed some GvH clones first, and such clones were also found in recipient marrow. Clonal ratios of graft-versus-host to host-versus-graft in allografts were high for patients exhibiting graft-donor T cell macrochimerism.

Per germline, CDR1 MNHEY and CDR2 SMNVEV (reference sequence). The V gene end was trimmed by 5 bases and the J gene end by 2 bases; junction bases not matched to a gene: 3. The length of the CDR3 is 15 residues. This table comes from immunoSEQ multiplex PCR, and its TCRdb copy is limited to in-frame clones, with some not included. This table holds 85,000 to 100,000 clones, under 95% found once. The rearrangement links TRBV27 to TRBJ2-1, with 10 positions matching TRBD2. Sequenced here: unstimulated CD8+ T cells sorted from spleen or lymph node cells, sampled before transplant. This TCR derives from a human donor who was the organ donor for an intestinal transplant. CDR3 loop: CASSLAGAPYNEQFF. The CDR3 DNA reads TGTGCCAGCAGTCTAGCGGGAGCTCCCTACAATGAGCAGTTCTTC.